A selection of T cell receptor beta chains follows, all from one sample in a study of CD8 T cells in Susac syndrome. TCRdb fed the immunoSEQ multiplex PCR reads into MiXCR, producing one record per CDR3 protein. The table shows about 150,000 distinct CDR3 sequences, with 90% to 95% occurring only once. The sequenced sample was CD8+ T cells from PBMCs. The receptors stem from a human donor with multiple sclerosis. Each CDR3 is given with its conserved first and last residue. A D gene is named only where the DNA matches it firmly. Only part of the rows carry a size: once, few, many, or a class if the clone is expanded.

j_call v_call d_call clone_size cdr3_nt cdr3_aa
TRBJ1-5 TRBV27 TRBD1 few TGTGCCAGCAGGACAGGGGCTCAGCCCCAGCATTTT CASRTGAQPQHF
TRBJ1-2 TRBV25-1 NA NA TGTGCCAGCCTTGGGGGATTTCTCTATGGCTACACCTTC CASLGGFLYGYTF
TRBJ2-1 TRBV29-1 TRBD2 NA TGCAGCGCTACTTCGGGAGGGAGCGGCAATGAGCAGTTCTTC CSATSGGSGNEQFF
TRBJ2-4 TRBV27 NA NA TGTGCCAGCAGGCAGGTAGCCGCCAAAAACATTCAGTACTTC CASRQVAAKNIQYF
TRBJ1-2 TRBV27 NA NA TGTGCCAGCATGGGAAGGGAGGTAATGAATGGCTACACCTTC CASMGREVMNGYTF
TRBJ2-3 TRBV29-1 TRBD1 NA TGCAGCGTTCTCACAGGGGGCGGCTCAGATACGCAGTATTTT CSVLTGGGSDTQYF
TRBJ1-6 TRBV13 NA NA TGTGCCAGCAGCGATCGGACCAGATCACCCCTCCACTTT CASSDRTRSPLHF
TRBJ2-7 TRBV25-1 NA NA TGTGCCAGCACTCTCGCAGTTGGGGCCGAGCAGTACTTC CASTLAVGAEQYF
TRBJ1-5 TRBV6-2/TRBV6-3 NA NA TGTGCCAGCAGCAATCCGAGGGACCCGACCCCTGGCAATCAGCCCCAGCATTTT CASSNPRDPTPGNQPQHF
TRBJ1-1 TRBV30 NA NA TGTGCCTGGAGTGTAAACAGGTTTAACACTGAAGCTTTCTTT CAWSVNRFNTEAFF
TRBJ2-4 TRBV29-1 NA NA TGCAGCGGGGTAGCCAAAAACATTCAGTACTTC CSGVAKNIQYF
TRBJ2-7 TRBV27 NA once TGTGCCAGCAGTCCCTCCAGGGCGTTGATTCTATACGAGCAGTACTTC CASSPSRALILYEQYF
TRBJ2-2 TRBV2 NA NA TGTGCCAGCAGTGGAGCCCCCGGGGAGCTGTTTTTT CASSGAPGELFF
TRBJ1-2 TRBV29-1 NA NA TGCAGCGCCGACACGGGTTTTAAGGATGGCTACACCTTC CSADTGFKDGYTF
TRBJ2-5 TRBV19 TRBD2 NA TGTGCCACCAGAGGGCAGCGGGGGAGGGAGACCCAGTACTTC CATRGQRGRETQYF
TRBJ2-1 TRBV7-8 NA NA TGTGCCAGCAGCTTTAAAGGACTGGACAATGAGCAGTTCTTC CASSFKGLDNEQFF
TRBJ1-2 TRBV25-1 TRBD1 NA TGTGCCAGCAGACAGGGGGCGTGGGGCTACACCTTC CASRQGAWGYTF
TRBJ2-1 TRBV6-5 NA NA TGTGCCAGCAGCCCTGACTCCAACTCCTACAATGAGCAGTTCTTC CASSPDSNSYNEQFF
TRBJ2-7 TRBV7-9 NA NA TGTGCCAGCAGCTTACCCGGCGGGACCACCTACGAGCAGTACTTC CASSLPGGTTYEQYF
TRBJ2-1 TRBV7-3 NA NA TGTGCCAGCAGCCAAGCCCTGTCCCACAATGAGCAGTTCTTC CASSQALSHNEQFF
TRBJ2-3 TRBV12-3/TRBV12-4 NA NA TGTGCCAGCAGCTTCCTTGGGGGCACAGATACGCAGTATTTT CASSFLGGTDTQYF
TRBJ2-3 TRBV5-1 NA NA TGCGCCAGCAGCTTGGCATCCAGATTCACAGATACGCAGTATTTT CASSLASRFTDTQYF
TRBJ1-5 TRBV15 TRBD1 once TGTGCCACCAGCAGAGACAGGGGGCTGGGGGACAGCAATCAGCCCCAGCATTTT CATSRDRGLGDSNQPQHF
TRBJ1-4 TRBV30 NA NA TGTGCCTGGAGTGTACAGTTTTATAATGAAAAACTGTTTTTT CAWSVQFYNEKLFF
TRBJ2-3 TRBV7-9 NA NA TGTGCCAGCAGCTTAGAGGCGGCAGATACGCAGTATTTT CASSLEAADTQYF
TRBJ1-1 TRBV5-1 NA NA TGCGCCAGCAGCTCCGAACAGGGTGGCCCTGGTGAAGCTTTCTTT CASSSEQGGPGEAFF
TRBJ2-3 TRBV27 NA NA TGTGCCAGCAGTTTAGGGGTGACAGATACGCAGTATTTT CASSLGVTDTQYF
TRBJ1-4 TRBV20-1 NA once TGCAGTGCTATTAGACCGGGACCGACACATGAAAAACTGTTTTTT CSAIRPGPTHEKLFF
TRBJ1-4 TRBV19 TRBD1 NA TGTGCCAGTAGTCCAGGACAGGGCAATGAAAAACTGTTTTTT CASSPGQGNEKLFF
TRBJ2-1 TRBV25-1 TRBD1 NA TGTGCCAGCAGTGCGGACAGGGTGTACAATGAGCAGTTCTTC CASSADRVYNEQFF
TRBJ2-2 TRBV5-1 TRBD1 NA TGCGCCAGCAGCTGGGGACAGGGAAACACCGGGGAGCTGTTTTTT CASSWGQGNTGELFF
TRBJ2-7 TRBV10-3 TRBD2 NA TGTGCCGTTCAGGGAGGGGACTACGAGCAGTACTTC CAVQGGDYEQYF
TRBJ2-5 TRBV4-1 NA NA TGCGCCAGCAGCCAAGTTACGGGGATCCCAGAGACCCAGTACTTC CASSQVTGIPETQYF
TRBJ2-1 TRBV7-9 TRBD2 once TGTGCCAGCAGCCCCCCGGGAATAGCGGGCAATGAGCAGTTCTTC CASSPPGIAGNEQFF
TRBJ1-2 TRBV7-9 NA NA TGTGCCAGCAGCTTAGAGGTCCTGGGAGGCTACACCTTC CASSLEVLGGYTF
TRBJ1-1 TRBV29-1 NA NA TGCAGCGTTGGGGGGGCTATGGGGCGCGGCACTGAAGCTTTCTTT CSVGGAMGRGTEAFF
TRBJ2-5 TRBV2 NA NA TGTGCCGCAGGGGACTACGAGACCCAGTACTTC CAAGDYETQYF
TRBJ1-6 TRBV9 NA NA TGTGCCAGCAGCGTAGAGACAGCCCTTAATTCACCCCTCCACTTT CASSVETALNSPLHF
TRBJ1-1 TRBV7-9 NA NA TGTGCCAGCAGCTGGGTACAGCCGAACACTGAAGCTTTCTTT CASSWVQPNTEAFF
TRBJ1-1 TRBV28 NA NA TGTGCCAGCAGTTTTCGGGGAGGAGACATCACTGAAGCTTTCTTT CASSFRGGDITEAFF
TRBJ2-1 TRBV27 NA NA TGTGCCAGCACCCAAGGGGGGCGCGGGTACAATGAGCAGTTCTTC CASTQGGRGYNEQFF
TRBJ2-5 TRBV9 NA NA TGTGCCAGCAGCGTAGGCGGCGGGGAGGAGACCCAGTACTTC CASSVGGGEETQYF
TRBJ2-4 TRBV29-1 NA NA TGCAGCGTCGAGGGGGTTAGAGGTCTAGCCAAAAACATTCAGTACTTC CSVEGVRGLAKNIQYF
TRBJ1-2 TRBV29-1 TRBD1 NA TGCAGCGTTTGGGACAGGGGAAATGGCAACTATGGCTACACCTTC CSVWDRGNGNYGYTF
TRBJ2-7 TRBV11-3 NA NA TGTGCCAGCAGCTTAGGGAAGACCGGGATCTACGAGCAGTACTTC CASSLGKTGIYEQYF
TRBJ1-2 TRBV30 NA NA TGTGCCTGGTCTCCGGAAGCGGGATGGATGAACTATGGCTACACCTTC CAWSPEAGWMNYGYTF
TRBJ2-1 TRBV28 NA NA TGTGCCAGCAGTTTGGAGTCAGGCAATGAGCAGTTCTTC CASSLESGNEQFF
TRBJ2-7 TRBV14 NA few TGTGCCAGCAGCCATGACTCCTACGAGCAGTACTTC CASSHDSYEQYF
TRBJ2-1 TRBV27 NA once TGTGCCAGCAGTCCCTGGACATACAATGAGCAGTTCTTC CASSPWTYNEQFF
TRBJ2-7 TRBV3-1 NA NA TGTGCCAGCAGCCAAGATGGGGCAGGGAGGGAGCAGTACTTC CASSQDGAGREQYF
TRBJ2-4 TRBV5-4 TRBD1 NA TGTGCCAGCAGTCCTGACAGGGGAGCCAAAAACATTCAGTACTTC CASSPDRGAKNIQYF
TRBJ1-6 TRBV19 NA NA TGTGCCAGTCACACAGGGACTAATTCACCCCTCCACTTT CASHTGTNSPLHF
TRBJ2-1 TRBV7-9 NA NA TGTGCCAGCAGCTCAGCCGGGACTCCGACCTCGGAATTCTTC CASSSAGTPTSEFF
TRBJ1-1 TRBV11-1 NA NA TGTGCCAGCAGTTCCGGTTGGGGTGTACCTGAAGCTTTCTTT CASSSGWGVPEAFF
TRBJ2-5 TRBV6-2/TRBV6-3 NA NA TGTGCCAGCAGCTTCGAACAGGTCCCGGAGACCCAGTACTTC CASSFEQVPETQYF